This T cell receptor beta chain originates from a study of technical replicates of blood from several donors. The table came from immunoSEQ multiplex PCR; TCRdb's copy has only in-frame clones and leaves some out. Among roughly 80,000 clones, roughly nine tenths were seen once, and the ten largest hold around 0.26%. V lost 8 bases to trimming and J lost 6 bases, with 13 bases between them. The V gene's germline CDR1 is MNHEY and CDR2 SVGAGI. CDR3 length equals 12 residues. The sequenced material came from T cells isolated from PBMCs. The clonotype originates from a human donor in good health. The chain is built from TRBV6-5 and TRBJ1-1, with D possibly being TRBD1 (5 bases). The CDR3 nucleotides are TGTGCCAGCGGTCAGGGATACCCTGAAGCTTTCTTT. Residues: CASGQGYPEAFF.